A selection of T cell receptor beta chains follows, all from one sample in a study of shared clonotypes between healthy human individuals. This table comes from immunoSEQ multiplex PCR, and its TCRdb copy is limited to in-frame clones, with some not included. The table lists about 690,000 clones, around 91% of them singletons. The sample comprised memory CD8+ T cells from PBMCs. These receptors all stem from a man aged 18 to 35 in good health. Some clones in this sample may be carry-over from other donors' samples. Each CDR3 is given with its conserved first and last residue. D genes are given only for firm matches. Clone sizes are given selectively: once, few, many, or a class where the clone is expanded.

size,D,J,V,CDR3,DNA
once,NA,TRBJ1-3,TRBV5-8,CASSPVGQGNTIYF,TGTGCCAGCAGCCCCGTTGGGCAGGGAAACACCATATATTTT
NA,NA,TRBJ2-7,TRBV15,CATSRTPRDSSYEQYF,TGTGCCACCAGCAGAACACCCCGGGACTCGTCCTACGAGCAGTACTTC
NA,TRBD1,TRBJ2-5,TRBV12-5,CASGLYDRGETQYF,TGTGCTAGTGGTTTGTATGACAGGGGGGAGACCCAGTACTTC
NA,NA,TRBJ2-2,TRBV5-4,CASSPGGGFGSAGELFF,TGTGCCAGCAGCCCCGGGGGAGGATTTGGGAGCGCCGGGGAGCTGTTTTTT
NA,TRBD2,TRBJ2-3,TRBV2,CASSDGATSGSPDTQYF,TGTGCCAGCAGTGATGGGGCGACTAGCGGGAGCCCAGATACGCAGTATTTT
NA,NA,TRBJ2-1,TRBV10-3,CAISESDEQFF,TGTGCCATCAGTGAGTCAGATGAGCAGTTCTTC
NA,NA,TRBJ1-4,TRBV18,CASSPVGGREKLFF,TGTGCCAGCTCACCAGTCGGGGGTAGGGAAAAACTGTTTTTT
once,NA,TRBJ2-1,TRBV27,CASSFHPPWSSTYNEQFF,TGTGCCAGCAGTTTCCACCCCCCGTGGTCCAGCACCTACAATGAGCAGTTCTTC
NA,NA,TRBJ2-3,TRBV27,CATRVLGTDTQYF,TGTGCCACCCGGGTCCTCGGGACAGATACGCAGTATTTT
once,TRBD2,TRBJ2-3,TRBV18,CASSPPQGLAPDTQYF,TGTGCCAGCTCACCACCTCAGGGACTAGCACCAGATACGCAGTATTTT
once,TRBD2,TRBJ2-7,TRBV9,CASSPLPGLVFYEQYF,TGTGCCAGCAGCCCCCTTCCGGGACTAGTTTTCTACGAGCAGTACTTC
NA,TRBD1,TRBJ1-2,TRBV7-9,CASSPQGNYGYTF,TGTGCCAGCAGCCCACAGGGGAACTATGGCTACACCTTC
NA,NA,TRBJ2-2,TRBV9,CASSASLPRSGELFF,TGTGCCAGCAGCGCTAGCCTTCCCCGGTCCGGGGAGCTGTTTTTT
NA,NA,TRBJ2-1,TRBV7-9,CASSHRGSGGHSKNNEQFF,TGTGCCAGCAGCCACCGCGGGTCTGGCGGGCACAGCAAAAACAATGAGCAGTTCTTC
NA,NA,TRBJ1-4,TRBV15,CATSRDRDVKEKLFF,TGTGCCACCAGCAGAGACAGGGACGTAAAAGAAAAACTGTTTTTT
NA,NA,TRBJ2-7,TRBV27,CASSLGGSYEQYF,TGTGCCAGCAGTCTAGGGGGCTCCTACGAGCAGTACTTC
NA,NA,TRBJ2-7,TRBV5-1,CASSLGGRAYEQYF,TGCGCCAGCAGCTTAGGGGGACGGGCCTACGAGCAGTACTTC
NA,TRBD1,TRBJ1-5,TRBV5-8,CASSWSGTGIQPQHF,TGTGCCAGCAGCTGGTCGGGGACAGGGATTCAGCCCCAGCATTTT
NA,NA,TRBJ1-1,TRBV6-1,CAIRASLLTEAFF,TGTGCCATCAGAGCCTCCCTCCTTACTGAAGCTTTCTTT
NA,NA,TRBJ2-7,TRBV9,CASSAHPATGPYEQYF,TGTGCCAGCAGCGCCCATCCCGCGACAGGCCCCTACGAGCAGTACTTC
NA,TRBD2,TRBJ2-6,TRBV7-9,CASSSPGLAGVSGANVLTF,TGTGCCAGCAGCTCCCCGGGACTAGCGGGAGTGTCTGGGGCCAACGTCCTGACTTTC
NA,TRBD2,TRBJ2-3,TRBV2,CASRKLATLTDTQYF,TGTGCCAGCAGGAAACTAGCGACCCTAACAGATACGCAGTATTTT
NA,NA,TRBJ2-7,TRBV19,CASSIGLSYEQYF,TGTGCCAGTAGTATAGGACTCTCCTACGAGCAGTACTTC
NA,TRBD2,TRBJ2-7,TRBV7-9,CASSFPSGPYEQYF,TGTGCCAGCAGCTTCCCTAGCGGGCCCTACGAGCAGTACTTC
NA,NA,TRBJ2-1,TRBV7-9,CASSLTILRWFNEQFF,TGTGCCAGCAGCCTTACGATCCTGAGATGGTTCAATGAGCAGTTCTTC
few,NA,TRBJ2-7,TRBV2,CASSWAHEQYF,TGTGCCAGTTCATGGGCGCACGAGCAGTACTTC
NA,NA,TRBJ1-1,TRBV4-2,CASSQERHPNTEAFF,TGTGCCAGCAGCCAAGAGAGGCACCCGAACACTGAAGCTTTCTTT
NA,TRBD1,TRBJ2-1,TRBV29-1,CSVGDRGIYNEQFF,TGCAGCGTTGGTGACAGGGGGATATACAATGAGCAGTTCTTC
NA,TRBD2,TRBJ2-1,TRBV10-3,CAISEGLAGIHEQFF,TGTGCCATCAGTGAAGGACTAGCGGGAATCCATGAGCAGTTCTTC
NA,TRBD2,TRBJ2-7,TRBV28,CASSSPPRGLAGPPYEQYF,TGTGCCAGCAGTTCCCCCCCCCGCGGACTAGCGGGCCCGCCCTACGAGCAGTACTTC
NA,NA,TRBJ2-7,TRBV11-2,CASSSWAGTAYEQYF,TGTGCCAGCAGCTCCTGGGCGGGGACCGCCTACGAGCAGTACTTC
once,NA,TRBJ2-1,TRBV7-3,CASSLEVWGSNEQFF,TGTGCCAGCAGCTTAGAAGTTTGGGGTAGCAATGAGCAGTTCTTC
NA,NA,TRBJ2-2,TRBV19,CASSGKPGSSIVGELFF,TGTGCCAGTAGTGGGAAGCCGGGATCATCAATCGTCGGGGAGCTGTTTTTT
NA,TRBD1,TRBJ2-6,TRBV9,CASSTGTGVSGANVLTF,TGTGCCAGCAGCACCGGGACAGGGGTCTCTGGGGCCAACGTCCTGACTTTC
NA,NA,TRBJ1-1,TRBV28,CASSLQSQNTEAFF,TGTGCCAGCAGTCTCCAGTCACAGAACACTGAAGCTTTCTTT
NA,TRBD2,TRBJ2-1,TRBV18,CASSPPLAAYNEQFF,TGTGCCAGCTCACCACCTCTAGCGGCTTACAATGAGCAGTTCTTC
NA,NA,TRBJ2-5,TRBV7-6,CASSLRRDGLETQYF,TGTGCCAGCAGCTTAAGACGGGACGGATTAGAGACCCAGTACTTC